The clone carrying this T cell receptor beta chain turned up a few times. The entry originates in a study of blood T cells in healthy people across ages. This CDR3 comprises 15 residues. After removal of 4 bases from V and 0 bases from J, the junction contained 3 bases not matched to a gene. Germline V gene lookup returns CDR1 SGDLS and CDR2 YYNGEE. The authors ran a second PCR of 7 to 11 cycles using a sample-barcoded 5' primer and a J-beta primer mix. TCRdb re-analysed the 5' RACE reads in MiXCR, keeping a single row per CDR3 protein. The table lists about 1.5 million distinct CDR3 sequences, under 55% of them singletons, with under 5% in the top ten. Peripheral blood was drawn, about 9.1 milliliters per donor. Extracted total RNA amounted to at least 5 micrograms for each sample.

The sequenced sample consisted of blood. The V call is TRBV9, the J call TRBJ1-3; 8 positions agree with TRBD1. The origin of this receptor is a woman between 18 and 30 years old in good health. The CDR3 region is CASSMDRVSGNTIYF. The CDR3 nucleotides read TGTGCCAGCAGCATGGACAGGGTCTCTGGAAACACCATATATTTT.